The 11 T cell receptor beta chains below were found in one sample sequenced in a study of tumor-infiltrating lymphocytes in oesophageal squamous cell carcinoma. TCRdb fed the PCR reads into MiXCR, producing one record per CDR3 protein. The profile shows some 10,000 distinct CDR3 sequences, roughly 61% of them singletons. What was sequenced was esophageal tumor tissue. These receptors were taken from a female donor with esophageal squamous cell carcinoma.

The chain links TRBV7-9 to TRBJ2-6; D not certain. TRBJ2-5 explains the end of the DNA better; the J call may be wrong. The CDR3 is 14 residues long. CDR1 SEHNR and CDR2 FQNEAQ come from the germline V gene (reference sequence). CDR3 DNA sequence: TGTGCCAGCAGCTTAGGCCCGGTTGGGGAGACCCAGTACTTC. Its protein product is CASSLGPVGETQYF.

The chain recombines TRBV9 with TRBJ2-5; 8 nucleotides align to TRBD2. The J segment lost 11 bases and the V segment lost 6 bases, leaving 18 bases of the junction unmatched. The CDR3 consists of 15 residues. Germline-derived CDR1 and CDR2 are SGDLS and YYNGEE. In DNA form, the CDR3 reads TGTGCCAGCACCCCTCCCGGGAGGGTTTACAATGAGCAGTACTTC. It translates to CASTPPGRVYNEQYF.

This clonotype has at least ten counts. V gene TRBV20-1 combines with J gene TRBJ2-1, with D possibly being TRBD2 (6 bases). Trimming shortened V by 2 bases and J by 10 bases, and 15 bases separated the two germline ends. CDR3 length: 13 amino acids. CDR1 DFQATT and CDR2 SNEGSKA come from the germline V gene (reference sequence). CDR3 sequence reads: CSARLAGTGEQFF. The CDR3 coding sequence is TGCAGTGCTAGACTAGCAGGGACTGGGGAGCAGTTCTTC.

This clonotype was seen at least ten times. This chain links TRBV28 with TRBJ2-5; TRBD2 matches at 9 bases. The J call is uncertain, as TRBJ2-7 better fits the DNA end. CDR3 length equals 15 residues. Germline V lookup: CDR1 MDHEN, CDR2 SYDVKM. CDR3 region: CASMLGLAPSYEQYF. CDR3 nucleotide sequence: TGTGCCAGCATGCTCGGACTAGCGCCCTCCTACGAGCAGTACTTC.

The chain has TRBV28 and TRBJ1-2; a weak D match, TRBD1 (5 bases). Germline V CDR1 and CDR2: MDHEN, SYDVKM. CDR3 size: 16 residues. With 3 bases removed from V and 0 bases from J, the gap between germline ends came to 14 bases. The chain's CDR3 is CASSLGRSGANYGYTF. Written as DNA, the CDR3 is TGTGCCAGCAGTTTGGGCAGGTCGGGGGCTAACTATGGCTACACCTTC.

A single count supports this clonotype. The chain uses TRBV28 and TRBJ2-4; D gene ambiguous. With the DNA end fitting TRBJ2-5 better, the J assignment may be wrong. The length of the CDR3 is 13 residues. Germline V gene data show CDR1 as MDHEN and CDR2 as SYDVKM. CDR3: CATHRPDQETQYF. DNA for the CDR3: TGTGCCACCCACCGGCCAGATCAAGAGACCCAGTACTTC.

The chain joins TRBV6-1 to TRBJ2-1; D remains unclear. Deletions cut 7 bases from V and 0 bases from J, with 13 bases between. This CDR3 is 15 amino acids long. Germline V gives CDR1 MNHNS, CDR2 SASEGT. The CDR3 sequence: CASTSLAGSYNEQFF. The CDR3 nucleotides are TGTGCCAGCACTTCCCTCGCAGGCTCCTACAATGAGCAGTTCTTC.

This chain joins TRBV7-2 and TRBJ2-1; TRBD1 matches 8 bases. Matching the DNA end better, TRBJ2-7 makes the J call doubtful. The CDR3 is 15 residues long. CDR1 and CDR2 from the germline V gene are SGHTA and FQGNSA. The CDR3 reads CASSLITGQAYEQYF. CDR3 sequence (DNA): TGTGCCAGCAGCCTAATTACGGGACAGGCCTACGAGCAGTACTTC.

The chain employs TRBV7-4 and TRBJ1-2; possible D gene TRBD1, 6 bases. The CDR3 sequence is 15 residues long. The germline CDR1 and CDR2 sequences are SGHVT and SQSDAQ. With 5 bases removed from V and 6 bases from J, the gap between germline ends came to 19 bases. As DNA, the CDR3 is TGTGCCAGCAGCCGGACCATGGGGGGGCAACATGGCTACACCTTC. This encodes CASSRTMGGQHGYTF.

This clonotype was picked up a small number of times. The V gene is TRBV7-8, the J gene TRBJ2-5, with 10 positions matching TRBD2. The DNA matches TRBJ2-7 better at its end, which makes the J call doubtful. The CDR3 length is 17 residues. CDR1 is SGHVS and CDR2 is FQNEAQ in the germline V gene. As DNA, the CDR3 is TGTGCCAGCAGCTTAACCCCGGTAGCGGGGGGTTCCTACGAGCAGTACTTC. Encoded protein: CASSLTPVAGGSYEQYF.

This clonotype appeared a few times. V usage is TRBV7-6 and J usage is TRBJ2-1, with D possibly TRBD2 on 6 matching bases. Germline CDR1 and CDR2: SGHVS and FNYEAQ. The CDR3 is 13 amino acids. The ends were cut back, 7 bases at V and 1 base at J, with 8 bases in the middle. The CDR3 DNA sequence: TGTGCCAGCACGAGCGGGTCCTACAATGAGCAGTTCTTC. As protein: CASTSGSYNEQFF.